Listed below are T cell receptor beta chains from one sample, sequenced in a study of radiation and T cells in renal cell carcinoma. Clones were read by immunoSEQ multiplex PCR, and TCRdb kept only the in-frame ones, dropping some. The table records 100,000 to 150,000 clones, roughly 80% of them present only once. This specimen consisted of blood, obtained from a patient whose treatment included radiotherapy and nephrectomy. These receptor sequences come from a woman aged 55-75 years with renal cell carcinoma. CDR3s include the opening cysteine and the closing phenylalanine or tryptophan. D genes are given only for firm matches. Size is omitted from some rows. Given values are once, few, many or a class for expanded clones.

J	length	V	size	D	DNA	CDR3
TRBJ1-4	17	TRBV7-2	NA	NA	TGTGCCAGCAGCGTACGGAACTTCGGGGGACCGCATGAAAAACTGTTTTTT	CASSVRNFGGPHEKLFF
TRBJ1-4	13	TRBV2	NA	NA	TGTGCCAGCACGAGAGCAACTAATGAAAAACTGTTTTTT	CASTRATNEKLFF
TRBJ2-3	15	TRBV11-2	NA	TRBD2	TGTGCCAGCAGCTTCGGCGGGAGGAGGGCAGATACGCAGTATTTT	CASSFGGRRADTQYF
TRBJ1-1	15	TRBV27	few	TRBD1	TGTGCCAGCAGTCCTTCAAGCCAGGGGGGGACTGAAGCTTTCTTT	CASSPSSQGGTEAFF
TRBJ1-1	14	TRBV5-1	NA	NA	TGCGCCAGCAGCTTGGCCCACATGGGGGAAGGAGCTTTCTTT	CASSLAHMGEGAFF
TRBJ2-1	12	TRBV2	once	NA	TGTGCCAGCAGTATACACGTCGATGAGCAGTTCTTC	CASSIHVDEQFF
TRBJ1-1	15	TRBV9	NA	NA	TGTGCCAGCAGCGTAGATCGCAGCATGAACACTGAAGCTTTCTTT	CASSVDRSMNTEAFF
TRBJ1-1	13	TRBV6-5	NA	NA	TGTGCCAGCAGTTACTCTCGATACACTGAAGCTTTCTTT	CASSYSRYTEAFF
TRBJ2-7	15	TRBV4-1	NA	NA	TGCGCCAGCAGCCAAGTAGCAGGAATCTCCTACGAGCAGTACTTC	CASSQVAGISYEQYF
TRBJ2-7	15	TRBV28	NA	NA	TGTGCCAGCAGTCCCCGGACAGTTCAGACCTACGAGCAGTACTTC	CASSPRTVQTYEQYF
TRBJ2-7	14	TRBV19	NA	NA	TGTGCCAGTAGTATAGCCGCGAGAGAGTACGAGCAGTACTTC	CASSIAAREYEQYF
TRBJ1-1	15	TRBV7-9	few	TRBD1	TGTGCCAGCAGCCCAGGACAGGGGCAGAACACTGAAGCTTTCTTT	CASSPGQGQNTEAFF
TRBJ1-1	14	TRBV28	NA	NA	TGTGCCTCAGGACACAGAAGCATGAACACTGAAGCTTTCTTT	CASGHRSMNTEAFF
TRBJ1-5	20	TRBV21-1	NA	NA	TGTGCCAGCAGCAAAGTGAAAGGTTGTGAAGACAGGGTGGTTAATCAGCCCCAGCATTTT	CASSKVKGCEDRVVNQPQHF
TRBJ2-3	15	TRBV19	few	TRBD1	TGTGCCAGTTCAACCGGGACAGGGTTCCCAGATACGCAGTATTTT	CASSTGTGFPDTQYF
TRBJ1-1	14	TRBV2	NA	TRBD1	TGTGCCAGCAGTACCGGGACAGGGAGCACTGAAGCTTTCTTT	CASSTGTGSTEAFF
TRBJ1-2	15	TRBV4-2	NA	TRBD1	TGTGCCAGCAGCCAAGGGGGACAGGGTGTTGGTGGCTACACCTTC	CASSQGGQGVGGYTF
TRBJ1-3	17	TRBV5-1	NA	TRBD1	TGCGCCAGCAGCTTGGACGGGACAGGCAACTCTGGAAACACCATATATTTT	CASSLDGTGNSGNTIYF
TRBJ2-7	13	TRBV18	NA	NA	TGTGCCAGCTCACCAAACAGGGAGATCGAGCAGTACTTC	CASSPNREIEQYF
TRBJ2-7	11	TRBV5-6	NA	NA	TGTGCCAGCAGCTTGGCCTACGAGCAGTACTTC	CASSLAYEQYF
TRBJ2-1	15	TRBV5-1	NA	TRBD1	TGCGCCACCTCTAGAGGGACAGATACCTGGAATGAGCAGTTCTTC	CATSRGTDTWNEQFF
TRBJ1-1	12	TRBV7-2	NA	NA	TGTGCCAGCAGCTCAGGGAGAACTGAAGCTTTCTTT	CASSSGRTEAFF
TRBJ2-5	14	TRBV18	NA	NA	TGTGCCAGCTCTCCTAAGACTACCCAAGAGACCCAGTACTTC	CASSPKTTQETQYF
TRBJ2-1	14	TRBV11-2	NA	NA	TGTGCCAGCAACTTACCATGGAAGTACAATGAGCAGTTCTTC	CASNLPWKYNEQFF
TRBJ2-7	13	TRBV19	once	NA	TGTGCCAGTAGTAGGACGGAAGGGTACGAGCAGTACTTC	CASSRTEGYEQYF
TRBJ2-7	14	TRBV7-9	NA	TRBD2	TGTGCCAGCAGCTGGGGGGGTGGATCCTACGAGCAGTACTTC	CASSWGGGSYEQYF
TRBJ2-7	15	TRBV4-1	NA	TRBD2	TGCGCCAGCAGCCAGGGGACTAGCGGGAGATACGAGCAGTACTTC	CASSQGTSGRYEQYF
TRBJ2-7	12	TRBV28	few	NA	TGTGCCAGCAGTTCGCAAACCTACGAGCAGTACTTC	CASSSQTYEQYF
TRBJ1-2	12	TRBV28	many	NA	TGTGCCAGCAGTCTTGGTTCCTATGGCTACACCTTC	CASSLGSYGYTF
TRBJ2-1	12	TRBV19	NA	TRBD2	TGTGCCAGTAGGATAGCGGGGCATGAGCAGTTCTTC	CASRIAGHEQFF
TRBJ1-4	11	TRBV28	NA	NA	TGTGCCAGCAGGGAAACAGAAAAACTGTTTTTT	CASRETEKLFF
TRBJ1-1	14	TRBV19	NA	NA	TGTGCCAGTAGTATCTCAGGGGTTAACACTGAAGCTTTCTTT	CASSISGVNTEAFF
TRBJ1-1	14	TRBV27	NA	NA	TGTGCCAGCACCGTAAATCGGGGATTTAGTGAAGCTTTCTTT	CASTVNRGFSEAFF
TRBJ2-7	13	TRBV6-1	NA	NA	TGTGCCAGCAAAATCAGGGGCTCCTACGAGCAGTACTTC	CASKIRGSYEQYF
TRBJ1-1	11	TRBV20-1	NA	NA	TGCAGTGCGCTCAGGTCGGACGAAGCTTTCTTT	CSALRSDEAFF
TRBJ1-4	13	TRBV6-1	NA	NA	TGTGCCAGCAGTGCGGGACTCCGATCGGGACTGTTTTTT	CASSAGLRSGLFF
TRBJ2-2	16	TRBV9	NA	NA	TGTGCCAGCAGCGTAGCGGACCTCGCGAACACCGGGGAGCTGTTTTTT	CASSVADLANTGELFF
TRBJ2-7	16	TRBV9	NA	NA	TGTGCCAGCAGCGTAGCCGGTCAGGCCCTCTCCTACGAGCAGTACTTC	CASSVAGQALSYEQYF
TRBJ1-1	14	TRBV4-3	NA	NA	TGCGCCAGCAGCCTCGGACGGGCGAACACTGAAGCTTTCTTT	CASSLGRANTEAFF
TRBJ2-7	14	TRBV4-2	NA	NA	TGTGCCAGCAGCGTCGCGGGTCACTCCTACGAGCAGTACTTC	CASSVAGHSYEQYF
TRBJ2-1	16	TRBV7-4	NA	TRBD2	TGTGCCAGCAGCGCCCGCCGGTGGGAGGGTGGGAATGAGCAGTTCTTC	CASSARRWEGGNEQFF
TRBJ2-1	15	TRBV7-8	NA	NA	TGTGCCAGCAGCTTAAGGGACGGGGTACACAATGAGCAGTTCTTC	CASSLRDGVHNEQFF
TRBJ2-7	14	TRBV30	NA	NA	TGTGCCTGGAAACGCGGCAGGGAAATCTACGAGCAGTACTTC	CAWKRGREIYEQYF
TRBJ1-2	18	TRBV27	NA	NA	TGTGCCAGCAGCCCCGTTAGATCGTGGCCTACAGTAGACTATGGCTACACCTTC	CASSPVRSWPTVDYGYTF
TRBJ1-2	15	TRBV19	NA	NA	TGTGCCAGTAGTTGGGCAGGCGGCGACAACTATGGCTACACCTTC	CASSWAGGDNYGYTF
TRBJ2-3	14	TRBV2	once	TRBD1	TGTGCCAGCGGTAAGACAGGGAACACAGATACGCAGTATTTT	CASGKTGNTDTQYF